A selection of T cell receptor delta chains follows, all from one sample in a study of Vδ1+ human thymocytes. TCRdb called clones from the multiplex PCR reads again using CATT. The data show more than 50,000 delta-chain clones, more than 13% seen once. Sequences were obtained from Vdelta1+ gamma-delta thymocytes from the thymus. The source is a girl younger than two who had congenital heart surgery. CDR3s include the opening cysteine and the closing phenylalanine or tryptophan. Each record gives: V gene, D gene, clone size, J gene, CDR3 DNA, CDR3 protein. D genes are given only for firm matches. For some rows the clone size is stated as once, few or many, or as a class when expanded; others skip it.

TRDV1	.	.	TRDJ1	TGTGCTCTTGGGGAACTCCCTCCTACTGGCGAAAAACTCATCTTT	CALGELPPTGEKLIF
TRDV1	.	few	TRDJ1	TGTGCTCTTGGGGAATTTTGTCCCTCGGGGGAAGATAAACTCATCTTT	CALGEFCPSGEDKLIF
TRDV1	.	few	TRDJ1	TGTGCTCTTGGGGAACGTGGGGAGCTCTACACCGATAAACTCATCTTT	CALGERGELYTDKLIF
TRDV1	TRDD3	.	TRDJ1	TGTGCTCTTGGCCGAGGCCTGGGGGCGGTCGATAAACTCATCTTT	CALGRGLGAVDKLIF
TRDV1	.	few	TRDJ1	TGTGCTCTTGGGGGCACGGCCTTCCAGACAGAACCTACGCGAAGATCCCCCCTGGACACCGATAAACTCATCTTT	CALGGTAFQTEPTRRSPLDTDKLIF
TRDV1	TRDD3	.	TRDJ1	TGTGCTCTTGGGACCCTTCCACCCGAGGGGGATACGATTCCCAACAATAAACTCATCTTT	CALGTLPPEGDTIPNNKLIF
TRDV1	TRDD3	few	TRDJ1	TGTGCTCTGGGATTTCCCCGGGTACTGGGGGATACCCTGTTTTACACCGATAAACTCATCTTT	CALGFPRVLGDTLFYTDKLIF
TRDV1	TRDD3	few	TRDJ1	TGTGCTCTTGGAGAACTGCCCTTCCCTCGGGACTGGGGATACGGGGAAACGTACACCGATAAACTCATCTTT	CALGELPFPRDWGYGETYTDKLIF
TRDV1	TRDD3	few	TRDJ1	TGTGCTCTTGGGGCCCGATGTCGGGCTGGGGGATACGCATTCACCGATAAACTCATCTTT	CALGARCRAGGYAFTDKLIF
TRDV1	TRDD3	.	TRDJ1	TGTGCTCTTGGCCCCAGGTCCTTTCCGAATTTTACTGGGGGATACACGTACACCGATAAACTCATCTTT	CALGPRSFPNFTGGYTYTDKLIF
TRDV1	.	.	TRDJ1	TGTGCTCTTGGGCCCTTTTCCTGCCTCCCGTTACTCACCGATAAACTCATCTTT	CALGPFSCLPLLTDKLIF
TRDV2	.	.	TRDJ1	TGTGCCTGTGACAGGAGTTGGGGGGCCCTGTACCGGTACACCGATAAACTCATCTTT	CACDRSWGALYRYTDKLIF
TRDV1	TRDD2	.	TRDJ1	TGTGCTCTTGGGGAACTCCCCTTCCTAAGGGAAGGGAGGACCGATAAACTCATCTTT	CALGELPFLREGRTDKLIF
TRDV1	TRDD3	.	TRDJ1	TGTGCTCTTGGGGAACTCACGTTTTTACTGGGGGAGCGCGATAAACTCATCTTT	CALGELTFLLGERDKLIF
TRDV1	TRDD3	.	TRDJ1	TGTGCTCTTGGGGAACTCCCACCCTACGGCTGGGGGATAGGGACCGATAAACTCATCTTT	CALGELPPYGWGIGTDKLIF
TRDV1	TRDD2	few	TRDJ1	TGTGCTCTTGGGGAACACCTTCCTAAGGTTGGATACCGGGGGGGACTCATCTTT	CALGEHLPKVGYRGGLIF
TRDV1	.	.	TRDJ1	TGTGCTCTTGGGGAACTTGACTTTCCTACGTGGGGGACCAGGGTCATCTTT	CALGELDFPTWGTRVIF
TRDV1	TRDD3	few	TRDJ1	TGTGCTCTTGGGGAACTAGCTGGTACTGGGGGATACGCAACTCAGTCCACCGATAAACTCATCTTT	CALGELAGTGGYATQSTDKLIF
TRDV2	TRDD3	.	TRDJ1	TGTGCCTGTGACACCGGGGAATGGGGGATATCCGCCCCCGTATACACCGATAAACTCATCTTT	CACDTGEWGISAPVYTDKLIF
TRDV1	TRDD3	few	TRDJ1	TGTGCTCTTGGGGATCCGACCCGTACCTCGCGAGCTTACAGGGGCGACTGGGGGATAGTCTTCACCGATAAACTCATCTTT	CALGDPTRTSRAYRGDWGIVFTDKLIF
TRDV1	TRDD3	few	TRDJ1	TGTGCTCTTGGGAGAGAACACGCACTAACCTGGGGGACGTACACCGATAAACTCATCTTT	CALGREHALTWGTYTDKLIF
TRDV1	TRDD2	.	TRDJ1	TGTGCTCTTGGGGAATACCCTTTTGACTTCCTACTCGGGAATGGGGGGTACGGGGGGACCGATAAACTCATCTTT	CALGEYPFDFLLGNGGYGGTDKLIF
TRDV1	.	.	TRDJ1	TGTGCTCATGCAACCGGTCTGGTTGGAGGCCTTAAACTCATCTTT	CAHATGLVGGLKLIF
TRDV1	TRDD3	.	TRDJ1	TGTGCTCTTGGGGAAAGAACGAAGGGGGATGATAAACTCATCTTT	CALGERTKGDDKLIF
TRDV1	.	few	TRDJ1	TGTGCTCTTGGGGCCTCTTTATTCCTACTGGGGGACACCGATAAACTCATCTTT	CALGASLFLLGDTDKLIF
TRDV1	.	few	TRDJ1	TGTGCTCTTGGGGAAGACGGCCTTCCTAGCAATCCTGGGGGGAACTACACCGATAAACTCATCTTT	CALGEDGLPSNPGGNYTDKLIF
TRDV2	TRDD3	medium-sized	TRDJ1	TGTGCCTGTGACACCGGGTACTGGGGGATACTGACCACCGATAAACTCATCTTT	CACDTGYWGILTTDKLIF
TRDV1	TRDD3	.	TRDJ1	TGTGCTCTTGGGGAAGGTCCTGGGGGATACACCGATAAACTCATCTTT	CALGEGPGGYTDKLIF
TRDV1	TRDD3	few	TRDJ1	TGTGCTCTTGGGGAACTAGTGTGTTTAGACGTGCGTGGGGGATACACCGATAAACTCATCTTT	CALGELVCLDVRGGYTDKLIF
TRDV2	TRDD3	.	TRDJ1	TGTGCCTGTGACACCCTTCTGGGGGATACACCGTACACCGATAAACTCATCTTT	CACDTLLGDTPYTDKLIF
TRDV1	TRDD3	.	TRDJ1	TGTGCTCTTGGGGAACTACCCCCGTACTGGGGGATACTGCACACCGATAAACTCATCTTT	CALGELPPYWGILHTDKLIF
TRDV1	TRDD3	.	TRDJ1	TGTGCTCTTGGGGAACTAGGGTCCGAATCCGTGGGGATACCGGGAGGCGATAAACTCATCTTT	CALGELGSESVGIPGGDKLIF
TRDV1	.	.	TRDJ1	TGTGCTCTTGGGGACATCGTGGGGGGGAGCGATAAACTCATCTTT	CALGDIVGGSDKLIF
TRDV1	TRDD3	.	TRDJ1	TGTGCTCTTGGGGAACGTATCCTACGTGGGGGATACCGAGGGGCCGATAAACTCATCTTT	CALGERILRGGYRGADKLIF
TRDV1	.	.	TRDJ1	TGCGCTCTTGGGGAATCTTTTCGGGGTCCTCTTGGAAGAAAAGGTAAACTCATCTTT	CALGESFRGPLGRKGKLIF
TRDV1	TRDD3	.	TRDJ1	TGTGCTCTTGGGGAACCCCCCCTACTCCGGGTACTGGGGGTCTACAGAGTCGATAAACTCATCTTT	CALGEPPLLRVLGVYRVDKLIF
TRDV2	.	medium-sized	TRDJ1	TGTGCCTGTGACACGGGGGGGGAATACACCGATAAACTCATCTTT	CACDTGGEYTDKLIF
TRDV1	TRDD3	few	TRDJ1	TGTGCTCTTGGGGAAAAGTGTGGACCCGATACTGGGGGATTGGGGCCCGATAAACTCATCTTT	CALGEKCGPDTGGLGPDKLIF
TRDV1	TRDD3	.	TRDJ1	TGTGCTCTTGGGCCCCCAGAATCTCCCGGCGTACTGGGGGATAGCGGAACCGATAAACTCATCTTT	CALGPPESPGVLGDSGTDKLIF
TRDV1	.	.	TRDJ1	TGTGCTCTTGGGGAATTAGGCCCGTACACCGATAAACTCATCTTT	CALGELGPYTDKLIF
TRDV1	TRDD3	.	TRDJ1	TGTGCTCTTGTACGTCCTATGGGTACTGGGGATGGGTACACCGATAAACTCATCTTT	CALVRPMGTGDGYTDKLIF
TRDV1	.	few	TRDJ1	TGTGCTCTTCCTACGACTAAGTTTCTACTATCCACCGATAAACTCATCTTT	CALPTTKFLLSTDKLIF
TRDV1	TRDD3	.	TRDJ1	TGTGCTCTTGGGGAACTATCCCGTACTGGGGGTCACACCGATAAACTCATCTTT	CALGELSRTGGHTDKLIF
TRDV1	TRDD3	few	TRDJ1	TGTGCTCTTGGGAACCCCTCCATCTACTGGGGGACACCCCTCCTGTACACCGATAAACTCATCTTT	CALGNPSIYWGTPLLYTDKLIF
TRDV2	TRDD3	.	TRDJ2	TGTGCCTGTGACGCCTCACCGGCTGGGCTGGGGGATACGTCGGGAACTTTGACAGCACAACTCTTCTTT	CACDASPAGLGDTSGTLTAQLFF
TRDV1	TRDD3	.	TRDJ1	TGTGCTCTTGGGGAAGCCCTCCTCGTACTGGGGGATACCGATAAACTCATCTTT	CALGEALLVLGDTDKLIF
TRAV29/DV5	.	.	TRDJ1	TGTGCAGCAAGCTCCAGATGTTCCGCCAACACTGATAAACTCATCTTT	CAASSRCSANTDKLIF
TRDV1	TRDD3	few	TRDJ1	TGTGCTCTTGGGGCAGATTCCTTCGGTCTGGGGGACATTACCGATAAACTCATCTTT	CALGADSFGLGDITDKLIF
TRDV2	TRDD3	medium-sized	TRDJ1	TGTGCCTGTGACACAAGCTGGGGGATAGTTCGCACCGATAAACTCATCTTT	CACDTSWGIVRTDKLIF